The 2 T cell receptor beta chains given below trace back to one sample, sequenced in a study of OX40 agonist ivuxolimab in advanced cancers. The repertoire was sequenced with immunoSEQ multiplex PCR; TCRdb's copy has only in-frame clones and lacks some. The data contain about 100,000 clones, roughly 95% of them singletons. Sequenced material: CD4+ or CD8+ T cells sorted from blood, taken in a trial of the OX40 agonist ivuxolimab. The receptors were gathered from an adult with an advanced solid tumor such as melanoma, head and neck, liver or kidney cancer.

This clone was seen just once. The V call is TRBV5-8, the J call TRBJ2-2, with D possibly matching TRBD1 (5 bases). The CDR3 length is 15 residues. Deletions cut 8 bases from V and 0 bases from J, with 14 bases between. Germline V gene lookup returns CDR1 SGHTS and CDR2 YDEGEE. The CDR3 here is CARISTDANTGELFF. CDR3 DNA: TGTGCCAGGATTTCGACAGACGCGAACACCGGGGAGCTGTTTTTT.

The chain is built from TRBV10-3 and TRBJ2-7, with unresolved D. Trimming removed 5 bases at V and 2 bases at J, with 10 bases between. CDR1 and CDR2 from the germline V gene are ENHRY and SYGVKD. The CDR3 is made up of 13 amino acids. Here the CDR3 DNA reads TGTGCCATCAGTAGCGACTCCGCCTACGAGCAGTACTTC. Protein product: CAISSDSAYEQYF.